This TCR beta chain was retrieved from a study of T cells after yellow fever vaccination. About the study: Fractions of low cell number were prepared using SMART-Seq v4 Ultra Low Input.

Of note for this clonotype: The antigen is unknown.

General study results and limits: The study noted that FACS-sorted repertoires could contain abundant clonotypes contaminating from the bulk population. It was a weaker secondary response, yet one that peaked faster, at day 5 versus 15.

With 2 bases removed from V and 7 bases from J, the gap between germline ends came to 12 bases. Germline V CDR1 and CDR2: SGHTA, FQGNSA. The CDR3 loop spans 14 amino acids. UMIs and a universal primer site were added when TCR cDNA was made by 5'RACE template switching. TCRdb passed the 5' RACE reads through MiXCR, listing each CDR3 protein once. Of more than 350,000 distinct CDR3 sequences in the sample, approximately 10% were seen once. The sequences come from PBMCs, collected on the day of the first yellow fever vaccination. This clonotype originated in a man between 18 and 29 years old who received the YFV17D yellow fever vaccine. This rearrangement joins TRBV7-2 to TRBJ2-1; D not resolved. CDR3 coding DNA: TGTGCCAGCAGCTTACTGCCACAGATTAATGAGCAGTTCTTC. It codes for CASSLLPQINEQFF.